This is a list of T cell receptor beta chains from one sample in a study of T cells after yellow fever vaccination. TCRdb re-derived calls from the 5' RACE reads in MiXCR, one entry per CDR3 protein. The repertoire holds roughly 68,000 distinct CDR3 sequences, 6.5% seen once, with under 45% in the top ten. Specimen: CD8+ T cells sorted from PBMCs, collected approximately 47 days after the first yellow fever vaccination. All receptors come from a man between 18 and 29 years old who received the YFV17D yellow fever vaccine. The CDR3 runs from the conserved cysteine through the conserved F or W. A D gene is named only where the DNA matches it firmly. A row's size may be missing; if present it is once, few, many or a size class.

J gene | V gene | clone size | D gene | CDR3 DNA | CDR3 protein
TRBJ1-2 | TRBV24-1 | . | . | TGTGCCACCAGTGTAGACAGAGCCTATGGCTACACCTTC | CATSVDRAYGYTF
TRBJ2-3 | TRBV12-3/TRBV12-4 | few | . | TGTGCCAGCAGCTACACCGGACCCACAGATACGCAGTATTTT | CASSYTGPTDTQYF
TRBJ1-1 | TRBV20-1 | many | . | TGCAGTGCTAGAGAACGAAGGAACACTGAAGCTTTCTTT | CSARERRNTEAFF
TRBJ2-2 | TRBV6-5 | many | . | TGTGCCAGCAGTTCGTCAAGAAACACCGGGGAGCTGTTTTTT | CASSSSRNTGELFF
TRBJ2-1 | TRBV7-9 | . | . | TGTGCCAGCAGCTCAGGACATACCGTGGGGAATGAGCAGTTCTTC | CASSSGHTVGNEQFF
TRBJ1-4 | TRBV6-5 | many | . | TGTGCCAGCAGTTACAGGGAGAATGAAAAACTGTTTTTT | CASSYRENEKLFF
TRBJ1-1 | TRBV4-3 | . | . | TGCGCCAGCAGCCAAGCGGTTGGGTCATACACTGAAGCTTTCTTT | CASSQAVGSYTEAFF
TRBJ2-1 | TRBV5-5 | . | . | TGTGCCAGCAGCTTGTATGCGGGGTCTATGTATGAGCAGTTCTTC | CASSLYAGSMYEQFF
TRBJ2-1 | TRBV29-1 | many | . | TGCAGCGTTCTACTACCCTCCTACAATGAGCAGTTCTTC | CSVLLPSYNEQFF
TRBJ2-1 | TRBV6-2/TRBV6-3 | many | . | TGTGCCAGCAGTTACTCTGGGCAGGCGGGGACAAGGAGCTCCTACAATGAGCAGTTCTTC | CASSYSGQAGTRSSYNEQFF
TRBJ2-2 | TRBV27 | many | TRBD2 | TGTGCCAGCAGTCCGGGACTAGTTGGAACCGGGGAGCTGTTTTTT | CASSPGLVGTGELFF
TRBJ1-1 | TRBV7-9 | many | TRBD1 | TGTGCCAGCAGCGATCGACAGGGACAAGCTTTCTTT | CASSDRQGQAFF
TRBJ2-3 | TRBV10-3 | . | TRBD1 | TGTGCCGGGGGACAGGCGGAGACAGATACGCAGTATTTT | CAGGQAETDTQYF
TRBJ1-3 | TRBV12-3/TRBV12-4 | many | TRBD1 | TGTGCCAGCAGGGGGGACAGTTACTCTGGAAACACCATATATTTT | CASRGDSYSGNTIYF
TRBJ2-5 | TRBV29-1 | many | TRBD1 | TGCAGCGTTGCAGAGGGGGCTTCGGAGACCCAGTACTTC | CSVAEGASETQYF
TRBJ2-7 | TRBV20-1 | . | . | TGCAGTGCTAGTCCGGGACACCACTCCTACGAGCAGTACTTC | CSASPGHHSYEQYF
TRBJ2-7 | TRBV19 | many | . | TGTGCCAGTAGTGATTCTGGCCTAAACGAGCAGTACTTC | CASSDSGLNEQYF
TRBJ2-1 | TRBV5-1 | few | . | TGCGCCAGCAGTGAGGGGAATGAGCAGTTCTTC | CASSEGNEQFF
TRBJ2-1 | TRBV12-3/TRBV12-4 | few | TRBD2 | TGTGCCAGCAGTCGGAGCGGGGGAGCTAACAATGAGCAGTTCTTC | CASSRSGGANNEQFF
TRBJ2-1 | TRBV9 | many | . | TGTGCCAGCAGCGTAGTGGTGGGGGGCTCGAATGAGCAGTTCTTC | CASSVVVGGSNEQFF
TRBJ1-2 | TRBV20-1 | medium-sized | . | TGCAGTGCTGACGACAGCTATGGCTACACCTTC | CSADDSYGYTF
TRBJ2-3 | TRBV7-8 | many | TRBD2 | TGTGCCAGCAGCTTCATTAGCGGGGAGATCACAGATACGCAGTATTTT | CASSFISGEITDTQYF